This entry concerns a single T cell receptor (beta chain). V trimming: 5 bases; J trimming: 0 bases; junction bases outside the gene matches: 5. The CDR3 spans 15 residues. Germline V lookup: CDR1 LNHDA, CDR2 SQIVND (reference sequence). The data stem from a study of cytomegalovirus exposure and HLA in healthy donors. It was with 60 Vbeta and 13 Jbeta primers that the PCR ran. The repertoire was sequenced with immunoSEQ multiplex PCR; TCRdb's copy has only in-frame clones and lacks some. The profile shows some 120,000 clones, roughly 82% of them singletons. The receptor's source is a woman aged 55-70 years in good health and CMV-seropositive. Sequenced input: PBMCs. The chain couples TRBV19 to TRBJ1-2; TRBD1 agrees at 8 bases. CDR3 loop: CASSWGQAANYGYTF. In nucleotides, the CDR3 is TGTGCCAGTAGTTGGGGACAGGCTGCTAACTATGGCTACACCTTC.